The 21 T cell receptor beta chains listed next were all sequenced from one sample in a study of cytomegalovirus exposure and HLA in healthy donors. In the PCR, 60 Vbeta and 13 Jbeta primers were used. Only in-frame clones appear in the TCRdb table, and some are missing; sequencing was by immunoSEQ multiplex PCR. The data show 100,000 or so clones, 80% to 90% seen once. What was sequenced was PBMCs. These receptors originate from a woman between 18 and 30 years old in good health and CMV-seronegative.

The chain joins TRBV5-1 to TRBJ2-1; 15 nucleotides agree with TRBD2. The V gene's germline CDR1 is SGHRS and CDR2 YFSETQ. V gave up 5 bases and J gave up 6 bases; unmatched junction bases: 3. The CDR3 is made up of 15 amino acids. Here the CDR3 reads CASRWTSGGVNEQFF. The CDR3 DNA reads TGCGCCAGCAGGTGGACTAGCGGGGGGGTCAATGAGCAGTTCTTC.

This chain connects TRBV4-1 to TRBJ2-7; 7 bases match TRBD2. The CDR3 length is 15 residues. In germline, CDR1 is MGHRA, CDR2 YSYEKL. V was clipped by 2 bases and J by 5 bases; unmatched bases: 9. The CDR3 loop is CASSQKAGAFDEQYF. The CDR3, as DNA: TGCGCCAGCAGCCAAAAGGCGGGAGCGTTCGACGAGCAGTACTTC.

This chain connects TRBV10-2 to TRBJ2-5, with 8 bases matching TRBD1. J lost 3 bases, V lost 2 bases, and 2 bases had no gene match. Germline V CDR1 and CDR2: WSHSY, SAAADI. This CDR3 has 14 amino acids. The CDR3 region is CASSEGTGKETQYF. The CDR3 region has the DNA TGCGCCAGCAGTGAGGGGACAGGTAAAGAGACCCAGTACTTC.

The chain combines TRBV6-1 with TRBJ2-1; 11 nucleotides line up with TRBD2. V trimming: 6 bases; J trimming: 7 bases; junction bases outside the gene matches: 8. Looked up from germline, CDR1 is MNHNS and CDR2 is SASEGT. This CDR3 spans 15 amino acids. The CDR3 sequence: CASSVLAGVRNEQFF. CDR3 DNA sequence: TGTGCCAGCAGCGTACTAGCGGGAGTACGGAATGAGCAGTTCTTC.

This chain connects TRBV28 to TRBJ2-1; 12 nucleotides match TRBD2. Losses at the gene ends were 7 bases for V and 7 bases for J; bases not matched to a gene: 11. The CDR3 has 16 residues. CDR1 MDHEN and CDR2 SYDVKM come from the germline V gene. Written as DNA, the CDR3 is TGTGCCAGCACTCTGACTAGCGGGAGTTTCGGGAATGAGCAGTTCTTC. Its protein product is CASTLTSGSFGNEQFF.

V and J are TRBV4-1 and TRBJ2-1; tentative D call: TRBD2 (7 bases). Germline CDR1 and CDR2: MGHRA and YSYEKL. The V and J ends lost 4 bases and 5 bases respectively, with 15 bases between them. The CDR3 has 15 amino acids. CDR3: CASSPWGGLNNEQFF. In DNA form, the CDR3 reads TGCGCCAGCAGCCCTTGGGGGGGCCTTAACAATGAGCAGTTCTTC.

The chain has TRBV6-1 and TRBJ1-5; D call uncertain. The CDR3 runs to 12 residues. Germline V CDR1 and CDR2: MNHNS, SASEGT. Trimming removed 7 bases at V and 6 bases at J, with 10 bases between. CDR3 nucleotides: TGTGCCAGCAATCCCACGGGTCAGCCCCAGCATTTT. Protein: CASNPTGQPQHF.

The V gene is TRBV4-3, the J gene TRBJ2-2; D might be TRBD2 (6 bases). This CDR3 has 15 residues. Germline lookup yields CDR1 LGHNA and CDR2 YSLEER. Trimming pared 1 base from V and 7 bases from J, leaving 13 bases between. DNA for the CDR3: TGCGCCAGCAGCCAAGGTCTAGCGCGAGGCGGGGAGCTGTTTTTT. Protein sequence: CASSQGLARGGELFF.

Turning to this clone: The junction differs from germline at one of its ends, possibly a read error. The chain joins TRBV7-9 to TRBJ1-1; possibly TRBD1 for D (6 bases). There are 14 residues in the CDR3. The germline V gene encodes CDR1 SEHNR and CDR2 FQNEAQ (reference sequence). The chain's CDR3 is CSSSLGGVDTEAFF. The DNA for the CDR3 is TGTTCCAGCAGCCTAGGGGGGGTGGACACTGAAGCTTTCTTT.

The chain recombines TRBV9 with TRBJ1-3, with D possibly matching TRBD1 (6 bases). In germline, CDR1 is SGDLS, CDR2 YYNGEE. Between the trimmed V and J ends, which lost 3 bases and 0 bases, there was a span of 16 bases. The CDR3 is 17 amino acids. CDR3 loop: CASSAHSQGLSGNTIYF. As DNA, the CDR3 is TGTGCCAGCAGCGCCCACTCACAGGGCCTCTCTGGAAACACCATATATTTT.

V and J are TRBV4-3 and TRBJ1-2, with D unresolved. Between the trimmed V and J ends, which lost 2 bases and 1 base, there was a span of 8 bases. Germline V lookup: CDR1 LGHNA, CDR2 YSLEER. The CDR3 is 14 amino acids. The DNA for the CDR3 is TGCGCCAGCAGCCAACTACAGTATAACTATGGCTACACCTTC. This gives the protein CASSQLQYNYGYTF.

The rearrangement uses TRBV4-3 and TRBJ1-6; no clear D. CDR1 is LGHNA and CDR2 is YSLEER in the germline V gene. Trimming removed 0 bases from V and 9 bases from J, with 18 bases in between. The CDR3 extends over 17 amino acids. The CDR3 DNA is TGCGCCAGCAGCCAAGATCTATCTTTCGGAGGTATTTCACCCCTCCACTTT. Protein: CASSQDLSFGGISPLHF.

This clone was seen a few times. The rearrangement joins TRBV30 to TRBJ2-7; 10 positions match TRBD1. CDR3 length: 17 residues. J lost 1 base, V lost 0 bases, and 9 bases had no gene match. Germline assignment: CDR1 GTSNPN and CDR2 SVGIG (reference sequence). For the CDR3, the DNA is TGTGCCTGGAGTGTGCCTTTAGGGGACAGGGGATCCTACGAGCAGTACTTC. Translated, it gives CAWSVPLGDRGSYEQYF.

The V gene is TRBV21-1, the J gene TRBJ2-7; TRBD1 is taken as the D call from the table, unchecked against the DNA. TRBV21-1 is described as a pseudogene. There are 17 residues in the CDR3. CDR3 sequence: CASRNGKFIRRGLEQYF. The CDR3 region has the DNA TGTGCCAGCAGGAACGGGAAATTTATTCGCAGGGGGCTTGAGCAGTACTTC.

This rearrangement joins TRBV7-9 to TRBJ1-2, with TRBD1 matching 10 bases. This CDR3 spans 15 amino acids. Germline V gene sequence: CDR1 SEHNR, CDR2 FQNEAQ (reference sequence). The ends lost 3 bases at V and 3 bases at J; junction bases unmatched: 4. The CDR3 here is CASSLTGGPDYGYTF. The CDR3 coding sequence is TGTGCCAGCAGCTTGACAGGGGGCCCTGACTATGGCTACACCTTC.

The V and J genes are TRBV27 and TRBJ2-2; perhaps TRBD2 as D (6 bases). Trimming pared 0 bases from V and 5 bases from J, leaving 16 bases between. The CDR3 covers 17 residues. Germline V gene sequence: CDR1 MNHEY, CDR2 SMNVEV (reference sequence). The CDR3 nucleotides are TGTGCCAGCAGTTTATCAGGCTCCCCAGGGAGGACCGGGGAGCTGTTTTTT. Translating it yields CASSLSGSPGRTGELFF.

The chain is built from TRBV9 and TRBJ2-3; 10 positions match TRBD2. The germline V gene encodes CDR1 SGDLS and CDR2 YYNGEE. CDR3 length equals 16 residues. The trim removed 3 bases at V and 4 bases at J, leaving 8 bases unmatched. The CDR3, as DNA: TGTGCCAGCAGCGCCAGCGGGGGGGCGGGATCAGATACGCAGTATTTT. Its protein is CASSASGGAGSDTQYF.

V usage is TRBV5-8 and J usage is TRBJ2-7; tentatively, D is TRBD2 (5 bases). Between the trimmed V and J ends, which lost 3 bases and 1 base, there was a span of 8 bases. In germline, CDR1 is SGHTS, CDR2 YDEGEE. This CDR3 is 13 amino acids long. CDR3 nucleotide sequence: TGTGCCAGCAGCTCGGGAAGTTCCTACGAGCAGTACTTC. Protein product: CASSSGSSYEQYF.

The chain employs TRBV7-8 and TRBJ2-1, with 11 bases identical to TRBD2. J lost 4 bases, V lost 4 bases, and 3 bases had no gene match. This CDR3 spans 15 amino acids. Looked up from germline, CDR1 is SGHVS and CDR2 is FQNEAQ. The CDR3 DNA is TGTGCCAGCAGCTCCGGGACTAGCGGATACAATGAGCAGTTCTTC. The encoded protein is CASSSGTSGYNEQFF.

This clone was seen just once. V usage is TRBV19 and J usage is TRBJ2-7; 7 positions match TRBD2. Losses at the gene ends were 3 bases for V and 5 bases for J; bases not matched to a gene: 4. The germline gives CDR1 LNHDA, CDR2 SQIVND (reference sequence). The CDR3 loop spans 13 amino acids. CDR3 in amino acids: CASSISSGNEQYF. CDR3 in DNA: TGTGCCAGTAGTATCTCCAGCGGGAACGAGCAGTACTTC.

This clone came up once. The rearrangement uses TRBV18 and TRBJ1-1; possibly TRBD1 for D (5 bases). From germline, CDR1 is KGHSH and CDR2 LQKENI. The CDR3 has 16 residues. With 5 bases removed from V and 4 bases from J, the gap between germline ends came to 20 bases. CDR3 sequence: CASSSFALGAGTEAFF. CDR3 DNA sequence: TGTGCCAGCTCATCCTTCGCTCTAGGGGCCGGCACTGAAGCTTTCTTT.